This is a list of T cell receptor beta chains from one sample in a study of response to subunit inactivated influenza vaccine. MiXCR was run by TCRdb on the RT-PCR reads, yielding one entry per CDR3 protein. The sample lists approximately 520,000 distinct CDR3 sequences; about 25% were seen once. Sequencing was performed on CD4+ T cells sorted from PBMCs, taken more than 4 days after vaccination. The receptors stem from a man aged 45-60 years who received an inactivated influenza vaccine. Each CDR3 is given with its conserved first and last residue. Each record gives: V gene, clone size, J gene, D gene, CDR3 protein, CDR3 DNA. A D gene is named only where the DNA matches it firmly. Clone size, where shown, is once, few, many, or a class for clones that have expanded.

>TRBV3-1|few|TRBJ1-1|.
CASSQIWGPTQNTEAFF
TGTGCCAGCAGCCAAATTTGGGGGCCGACACAGAACACTGAAGCTTTCTTT
>TRBV20-1|few|TRBJ2-5|TRBD2
CSAFRGGASETQYF
TGCAGTGCTTTCCGCGGGGGGGCCTCGGAGACCCAGTACTTC
>TRBV3-1|many|TRBJ1-1|.
CASSQTGNTEAFF
TGTGCCAGCAGCCAGACAGGGAACACTGAAGCTTTCTTT
>TRBV25-1|.|TRBJ1-5|.
CASSDPFGQPQHF
TGTGCCAGCAGTGACCCCTTCGGTCAGCCCCAGCATTTT
>TRBV5-1|.|TRBJ2-7|.
CASRPDPIGASYEQYF
TGCGCCAGCAGGCCGGACCCTATAGGTGCCTCCTACGAGCAGTACTTC
>TRBV5-6|few|TRBJ1-2|.
CASSFGSGYTF
TGTGCCAGCAGCTTTGGGTCTGGCTACACCTTC
>TRBV15|.|TRBJ2-3|TRBD2
CATSRESSGRGTDTQYF
TGTGCCACCAGCAGAGAGAGTAGCGGGAGGGGAACAGATACGCAGTATTTT
>TRBV5-1|few|TRBJ2-2|TRBD1
CASSLSAQGANTGELFF
TGCGCCAGCAGCTTGTCCGCTCAGGGGGCAAACACCGGGGAGCTGTTTTTT
>TRBV6-1|few|TRBJ2-5|TRBD2
CASGGSTVVETQYF
TGTGCCAGCGGCGGGAGCACAGTTGTTGAGACCCAGTACTTC
>TRBV6-1|.|TRBJ2-5|.
CASSESMAGAETQYF
TGTGCCAGCAGTGAATCGATGGCGGGGGCAGAGACCCAGTACTTC
>TRBV20-1|.|TRBJ2-3|.
CSALRQVTDTQYF
TGCAGTGCACTACGTCAGGTCACAGATACGCAGTATTTT
>TRBV20-1|.|TRBJ1-6|.
CSAARGDSPLHF
TGCAGTGCCGCTCGGGGAGATTCACCCCTCCACTTT
>TRBV12-3/TRBV12-4|.|TRBJ2-3|TRBD1
CASRPYGQGNTDTQYF
TGTGCCAGCAGGCCCTATGGACAGGGGAACACAGATACGCAGTATTTT
>TRBV5-1|.|TRBJ2-5|.
CASSAGDQETQYF
TGCGCCAGCAGCGCAGGGGATCAAGAGACCCAGTACTTC
>TRBV18|.|TRBJ2-3|.
CASSPSNSNKGDTQYF
TGTGCCAGCTCACCATCTAACTCTAACAAAGGGGATACGCAGTATTTT
>TRBV12-3/TRBV12-4|.|TRBJ1-1|TRBD1
CASSSPGTVANEAFF
TGTGCCAGCAGCTCACCTGGGACAGTTGCAAATGAAGCTTTCTTT
>TRBV7-2|.|TRBJ2-2|TRBD1
CASSLGLQGARELFF
TGTGCCAGCAGCTTAGGACTACAGGGGGCCAGGGAGCTGTTTTTT
>TRBV28|.|TRBJ2-7|TRBD1
CASRGTGGNYEQYF
TGTGCCAGCAGGGGGACAGGGGGAAACTACGAGCAGTACTTC
>TRBV7-2|.|TRBJ2-7|TRBD1
CASSLSITGDPYF
TGTGCCAGCAGCTTATCTATTACAGGGGATCCGTACTTC
>TRBV6-2/TRBV6-3|.|TRBJ2-5|TRBD2
CASSREAGPWETQYF
TGTGCCAGCAGCAGAGAAGCGGGGCCCTGGGAGACCCAGTACTTC
>TRBV25-1|few|TRBJ2-3|TRBD2
CASSEGGDVGTDTQYF
TGTGCCAGCAGTGAAGGGGGGGATGTTGGGACAGATACGCAGTATTTT
>TRBV7-3|few|TRBJ2-1|.
CASSATWGRNNEQFF
TGTGCCAGCAGCGCTACATGGGGTAGGAACAATGAGCAGTTCTTC
>TRBV9|.|TRBJ2-1|TRBD2
CASSATSGREGEQFF
TGTGCCAGCAGCGCCACTAGCGGGAGGGAAGGTGAGCAGTTCTTC
>TRBV20-1|once|TRBJ2-1|.
CSASDPLGRDEQFF
TGCAGTGCTAGTGACCCGCTGGGCCGGGATGAGCAGTTCTTC
>TRBV20-1|few|TRBJ2-3|TRBD2
CSAREPGGNTDTQYF
TGCAGTGCTAGGGAACCGGGAGGGAACACAGATACGCAGTATTTT
>TRBV12-3/TRBV12-4|few|TRBJ2-1|.
CASRRQSHGEQFF
TGTGCCAGCAGACGTCAATCCCACGGTGAGCAGTTCTTC
>TRBV7-9|.|TRBJ2-1|.
CASSLGRARYNEQFF
TGTGCCAGCAGCTTAGGGAGGGCCAGGTACAATGAGCAGTTCTTC
>TRBV6-2/TRBV6-3|few|TRBJ2-2|.
CASIRGPNTGELFF
TGTGCCAGCATTCGGGGGCCGAACACCGGGGAGCTGTTTTTT
>TRBV18|few|TRBJ1-5|TRBD1
CASSPPGDRGTQPQHF
TGTGCCAGCTCACCACCGGGGGACAGGGGGACTCAACCCCAGCATTTT
>TRBV10-2|few|TRBJ1-1|.
CASSVGGQNTEAFF
TGCGCCAGCAGTGTCGGCGGCCAGAACACTGAAGCTTTCTTT
>TRBV20-1|few|TRBJ2-7|.
CSATGTSEAYEQYF
TGCAGTGCTACAGGGACATCCGAGGCCTACGAGCAGTACTTC
>TRBV5-1|.|TRBJ2-7|TRBD2
CASSLKGGGNEQYF
TGCGCCAGCAGCTTGAAAGGCGGGGGGAACGAGCAGTACTTC
>TRBV29-1|.|TRBJ2-4|.
CSVGDSKNIQYF
TGCAGCGTTGGAGACAGCAAAAACATTCAGTACTTC
>TRBV18|.|TRBJ2-3|.
CASSANVITDTQYF
TGTGCCAGCTCCGCCAATGTTATCACAGATACGCAGTATTTT
>TRBV9|.|TRBJ2-2|.
CASSPRHNTGELFF
TGTGCCAGCAGCCCGCGACACAACACCGGGGAGCTGTTTTTT
>TRBV9|few|TRBJ2-3|TRBD2
CASSSPASGRRDTQYF
TGTGCCAGCAGCTCCCCAGCCAGCGGGAGGCGAGATACGCAGTATTTT
>TRBV5-1|many|TRBJ2-2|TRBD1
CASSLAGGANTGELFF
TGCGCCAGCAGCTTGGCAGGGGGAGCCAACACCGGGGAGCTGTTTTTT
>TRBV20-1|.|TRBJ1-2|TRBD1
CSLRDRSYGYTF
TGCAGTCTCAGGGACAGGAGCTATGGCTACACCTTC
>TRBV7-9|few|TRBJ1-1|TRBD1
CASRESQGAEAFF
TGTGCCAGCAGGGAATCACAGGGGGCTGAAGCTTTCTTT
>TRBV20-1|few|TRBJ2-7|TRBD2
CSARGGLASPYEQYF
TGCAGTGCTAGAGGGGGACTAGCGAGTCCCTACGAGCAGTACTTC
>TRBV6-1|many|TRBJ2-5|TRBD1
CASSPDRVYETQYF
TGTGCCAGCAGTCCCGACAGGGTTTACGAGACCCAGTACTTC
>TRBV29-1|.|TRBJ2-1|TRBD1
CSVRQGVYNEQFF
TGCAGCGTGAGACAGGGAGTCTACAATGAGCAGTTCTTC
>TRBV25-1|.|TRBJ2-7|.
CASSAGPVYEQYF
TGTGCCAGCAGTGCGGGACCAGTCTACGAGCAGTACTTC
>TRBV12-3/TRBV12-4|.|TRBJ1-5|.
CASSAREGNNQPQHF
TGTGCCAGCAGCGCCAGGGAGGGAAACAATCAGCCCCAGCATTTT
>TRBV6-5|.|TRBJ2-3|TRBD2
CASSYVSSGGLTDTQYF
TGTGCCAGCAGTTACGTGTCTAGCGGGGGCCTCACAGATACGCAGTATTTT
>TRBV11-1|.|TRBJ2-7|.
CASTTNRGNEQYF
TGTGCCAGCACCACAAACCGGGGTAACGAGCAGTACTTC
>TRBV5-1|.|TRBJ2-3|.
CASSLQVPSTDTQYF
TGCGCCAGCAGCTTGCAGGTTCCTAGCACAGATACGCAGTATTTT
>TRBV6-2/TRBV6-3|many|TRBJ2-3|.
CASIKRVEDTQYF
TGTGCCAGCATCAAGAGGGTCGAAGATACGCAGTATTTT
>TRBV19|few|TRBJ1-1|.
CASSIGQPNTEAFF
TGTGCCAGTAGTATCGGGCAGCCGAACACTGAAGCTTTCTTT
>TRBV29-1|few|TRBJ2-5|.
CSVDLKQGGETQYF
TGCAGCGTTGACCTCAAACAGGGAGGAGAGACCCAGTACTTC
>TRBV24-1|few|TRBJ2-5|.
CATGRGHLETQYF
TGTGCCACCGGGAGGGGGCACTTGGAGACCCAGTACTTC
>TRBV20-1|few|TRBJ2-5|.
CSARGRRETQYF
TGCAGTGCTAGAGGCAGGCGAGAGACCCAGTACTTC